This T cell receptor (beta chain) appears in the sequencing data of a study of lymphopenia after photon versus proton radiotherapy. Whole-study findings and limits: Relative stability marked proton patients; photon patients lost diversity and naive cells. After lymphocyte nadir, photon-treated repertoires showed oligoclonal expansion, especially CD8+ Temra.

The sample holds one count of this clone. The target antigen is unknown. Sequencing used immunoSEQ multiplex PCR; TCRdb keeps in-frame clones, though not all of them. This sample has about 60,000 clones; about 81% occur once, and the top ten carry around 1.9%. The ends were cut back, 5 bases at V and 2 bases at J, with 10 bases in the middle. The germline CDR1 and CDR2 sequences are SGHTA and FQGNSA. The CDR3 extends over 14 amino acids. The starting material was peripheral blood, obtained from a patient treated with proton-based radiotherapy. The V and J genes are TRBV7-2 and TRBJ2-1, with a possible D match to TRBD1 (5 bases). This receptor was taken from a man between 60 and 75 years old with pancreatic cancer. CDR3 bases: TGTGCCAGCAGCCAAGTAGGGGCCTACAATGAGCAGTTCTTC. Amino acid sequence: CASSQVGAYNEQFF.